This T cell receptor (beta chain) was identified in a study of blood T cell repertoires in COVID-19 (dated by TCRdb to about 2020). Some background on the complete study: Collaborator samples came from the United States, Italy and Spain and covered acute and convalescent phases of COVID-19. The prospective study material was composed of cDNA or gDNA derived from T cells, B-cell-depleted T cells, or PBMCs. The dataset comprised deeply sampled blood TCRbeta repertoires from subjects exposed to, actively infected with, or recovered from COVID-19. The repertoires were made available in a free public database intended to serve as a resource for research on the immune response to SARS-CoV-2. The samples were drawn from the first 160 participants of the ongoing ImmuneRACE study and from over a thousand subjects provided by 6 global collaborators. Sample metadata almost always included a de-identified subject ID, COVID-19 status, age in years and sex. HLA class I and class II types, where available, came from metadata supplied by the sample provider rather than from assay-based typing. Beyond this particular receptor, the publication reports: Clinical and demographic metadata were provided uncurated, with the amount varying by source and participant.

Each collaborating institution followed its own protocols to collect whole blood in K2EDTA tubes. For TCRbeta analysis, collaborators shipped samples as frozen whole blood, isolated PBMCs, or DNA extracted from either of those sample types. For CDR1 and CDR2, the germline V gene lists SGHTA and FQGNSA. V is trimmed back by 5 bases and J by 5 bases, and the junction contains 13 bases that no gene match accounts for. The CDR3, from cysteine to phenylalanine, totals 16 residues. The DNA shown is the 48-base CDR3, in frame from base 1. TCRbeta CDR3 regions were amplified from genomic DNA using the immunoSEQ Assay, a bias-controlled multiplex PCR. Under the source paper's analysis protocol: The number of nucleated cells in each sample was estimated from the amplification of reference gene primers within the assay. Sequence reads were collapsed and filtered to measure the absolute abundance of every unique TCRbeta CDR3 rearrangement. For each sample, productive Simpson clonality was calculated as the square root of Simpson's diversity index across productive rearrangements. Here the immuneACCESS table is served through TCRdb, limited to in-frame sequences with V and J called. Missing clones are a known gap in these copies; in checked studies unresolved V genes cover under half, and the rest lacks a known reason. That table furnishes V, J and clone size, whereas the DNA furnished D and trimming. This sample gives roughly 66,000 clones in total; about 90% of them show up just once. Less than 9.5% of the sample belongs to the ten largest clones.

In the case of this clone: Its antigen is currently not known. Nothing much larger sits one base from this clone, and base qualities are not available.

The material sequenced was peripheral blood. This clonotype originated in a human donor in a cohort sampled during active COVID-19. This sequence uses TRBV7-2 and TRBJ2-7, with TRBD2 matching 9 junction bases. The CDR3 sequence is CASSTPPGLAGDEQYF. Here is the DNA: TGTGCCAGCAGCACCCCCCCGGGACTAGCCGGCGACGAGCAGTACTTC.